This T cell receptor (beta chain) was obtained from a study of cytomegalovirus exposure and HLA in healthy donors. Study-wide context: Of fewer than 450 genotyped donors, 70% to 85% clustered with self-reported Caucasian donors.

PCR used 60 Vbeta primers and 13 Jbeta primers. Sequenced by immunoSEQ multiplex PCR; TCRdb stores in-frame clones only, minus some. Of about 160,000 clones detected, roughly 80% appear once; the ten largest clones hold roughly 2%. The CDR3 loop spans 13 amino acids. Germline CDR1 is SGHTA and CDR2 is FQGNSA. With 1 base removed from V and 8 bases from J, the gap between germline ends came to 9 bases. This clonotype originated in a man aged 50 or older in good health and CMV-seropositive. Material for sequencing was PBMCs. The rearrangement uses TRBV7-2 and TRBJ2-1; D ambiguous. The CDR3 reads CASSLGTVDEQFF. The CDR3 DNA reads TGTGCCAGCAGCTTAGGCACAGTAGATGAGCAGTTCTTC.